This TCR beta chain is from a study of T cell responses to AZD1222 COVID-19 vaccine. V dropped 2 bases and J dropped 1; count of bases not matched to a gene: 1. CDR1 LGHDT and CDR2 YNNKEL come from the germline V gene (reference sequence). The CDR3 covers 16 residues. Libraries were prepared by immunoSEQ multiplex PCR; TCRdb keeps only in-frame clonotypes and omits some of them. The table shows over 85,000 clones, with about 90% occurring only once. Specimen: peripheral blood, collected on day 0 of AZD1222 vaccination. The TCR sequence derives from an adult in good health. The chain has TRBV3-1 (or the pseudogene TRBV3-2) and TRBJ2-2, with 10 nucleotides matching TRBD2. The CDR3 DNA reads as TGTGCCAGCAGCCAAACTAGCGGGGTGAACACCGGGGAGCTGTTTTTT. This sequence encodes CASSQTSGVNTGELFF.